This T cell receptor (beta chain) was recorded in a study of blood T cell repertoires in COVID-19. Study-level background: The samples span acute and convalescent COVID-19 from the United States, Italy and Spain.

The table came from immunoSEQ multiplex PCR; TCRdb's copy has only in-frame clones and leaves some out. The repertoire consists of approximately 100,000 clones, with 81% occurring once and the leading ten covering about 10%. After removal of 4 bases from V and 7 bases from J, the junction contained 6 bases not matched to a gene. CDR1 WSHSY and CDR2 SAAADI come from the germline V gene. There are 14 residues in the CDR3. The clonotype comes from a human donor in a cohort sampled during active COVID-19. The chain uses TRBV10-2 and TRBJ2-1, with 8 bases identical to TRBD2. Sequences were obtained from peripheral blood. The CDR3 reads CASSGEREINEQFF. CDR3 bases: TGCGCCAGCAGTGGTGAGCGGGAGATAAATGAGCAGTTCTTC.